These 14 T cell receptor beta chains were sequenced from one sample in a study of T cell clonotyping in hematopoietic cell transplantation. TCRdb keeps only in-frame clones here, not all; method: immunoSEQ multiplex PCR. Seen here are 6,000 or so clones, approximately 91% observed once, and the top ten hold approximately 40%. Here the sequenced sample was peripheral blood mononuclear cells, taken 100 days after allogeneic stem cell transplant. Receptors were obtained from a female patient in her 50s who had an allogeneic stem cell transplant from a related donor, so the T cells may come from the graft donor. Some clones in this sample may be carry-over from other donors' samples.

The chain carries TRBV18 and TRBJ1-5, with TRBD1 matching over 9 bases. J gave up 6 bases and V 2 bases, and 8 bases lay outside the gene matches. This CDR3 has 16 amino acids. Germline-derived CDR1 and CDR2 are KGHSH and LQKENI. The CDR3: CASSPGQGFVGQPQHF. CDR3 nucleotides: TGTGCCAGCTCACCAGGACAGGGGTTCGTAGGTCAGCCCCAGCATTTT. Based on the CDR3 plus reference TRBV18 and TRBJ1-5, the full variable domain is NAGVMQNPRHLVRRRGQEARLRCSPMKGHSHVYWYRQLPEEGLKFMVYLQKENIIDESGMPKERFSAEFPKEGPSILRIQQVVRGDSAAYFCASSPGQGFVGQPQHFGDGTRLSIL.

In DNA form, the CDR3 reads TGTGCTCAGGGGGGACAGGACCCCAATCAGCCCCAGCATTTT. Protein product: CAQGGQDPNQPQHF. This chain connects TRBV19 to TRBJ1-5; 8 bases are shared with TRBD1. The CDR3 loop spans 14 amino acids. CDR1 is LNHDA, CDR2 SQIVND, per germline (reference sequence). Looking up the rest from reference TRBV19 and TRBJ1-5 gives the full variable domain: DGGITQSPKYLFRKEGQNVTLSCEQNLNHDAMYWYRQDPGQGLRLIYYSQIVNDFQKGDIAEGYSVSREKKESFPLTVTSAQKNPTAFYLCAQGGQDPNQPQHFGDGTRLSIL.

V is TRBV7-2 and J is TRBJ1-1; D remains unclear. V shed 1 base and J shed 7 bases, with 10 bases lying between them. The CDR3 has 13 amino acids. Germline assignment: CDR1 SGHTA and CDR2 FQGNSA. Written as DNA, the CDR3 is TGTGCCAGCAGCTTAGAGGCAGAAGTTGAAGCTTTCTTT. Residues: CASSLEAEVEAFF. Supplemented by reference TRBV7-2 and TRBJ1-1, the full variable domain reads GAGVSQSPSNKVTEKGKDVELRCDPISGHTALYWYRQSLGQGLEFLIYFQGNSAPDKSGLPSDRFSAERTGGSVSTLTIQRTQQEDSAVYLCASSLEAEVEAFFGQGTRLTVV.

The chain couples TRBV28 to TRBJ1-2; weak D call: TRBD1 (6 bases). Germline CDR1 reads MDHEN; CDR2 reads SYDVKM. V gave up 7 bases and J gave up 5 bases, with 17 bases separating them. CDR3 size: 14 residues. The CDR3, as DNA: TGTGCCAGCACCATAGGCGGGGGCCTATATGGCTACACCTTC. It codes for CASTIGGGLYGYTF.

This clone came up once. This chain joins TRBV5-1 and TRBJ2-7; TRBD2 matches 7 bases. Germline V lookup: CDR1 SGHRS, CDR2 YFSETQ. V lost 0 bases and J lost 5; bases outside the gene matches: 5. CDR3 length: 14 amino acids. CDR3 in amino acids: CASSLDSGSHEQYF. The CDR3 nucleotides read TGCGCCAGCAGCTTGGATAGCGGGTCCCACGAGCAGTACTTC.

The V gene is TRBV19, the J gene TRBJ1-2, with TRBD1 as a possible D gene (6 bases). The CDR3 has 15 residues. V was trimmed by 6 bases and J by 8 bases, leaving 22 bases between them. Germline V gene lookup returns CDR1 LNHDA and CDR2 SQIVND (reference sequence). The CDR3 DNA sequence: TGTGCCAGTAGCAACAGCTGGGGGCAGGGTCTGGGCTACACCTTC. It is translated as CASSNSWGQGLGYTF.

The count of this clone is one. The chain uses TRBV6-5 and TRBJ2-7; D possibly corresponds to TRBD2 (7 bases). The V and J ends lost 10 bases and 2 bases respectively, with 15 bases between them. The CDR3 runs to 13 residues. Germline CDR1 and CDR2: MNHEY and SVGAGI. Written as DNA, the CDR3 is TGTGCCACCCGGGGGGCCGATACCTACGAGCAGTACTTC. Translation gives CATRGADTYEQYF.

J is TRBJ1-5 and V is TRBV5-6; D call uncertain. The length of the CDR3 is 13 residues. Trimming took off 4 bases at V and 4 bases at J, with 9 bases between the two ends. From germline, CDR1 is SGHDT and CDR2 YYEEEE. CDR3 amino acids: CASSLGDNQPQHF. CDR3 nucleotides: TGTGCCAGCAGCCTGGGAGATAATCAGCCCCAGCATTTT.

The V gene is TRBV25-1, the J gene TRBJ2-7; 7 nucleotides line up with TRBD1. V shed 4 bases, J shed 1 base, and the junction held 4 bases outside the gene matches. The CDR3 is 14 residues long. Looked up from germline, CDR1 is MGHDK and CDR2 is SYGVNS. Written as DNA, the CDR3 is TGTGCCAGCAGTGGACAGGGAGCTTCCTACGAGCAGTACTTC. The encoded protein is CASSGQGASYEQYF.

CDR3 sequence reads: CASSENTGELFF. The CDR3 DNA reads as TGTGCCAGTAGTGAGAACACCGGGGAGCTGTTTTTT. V usage is TRBV19 and J usage is TRBJ2-2; D is uncertain. In germline, CDR1 is LNHDA, CDR2 SQIVND (reference sequence). Trimming removed 5 bases from V and 1 base from J, with 2 bases in between. This CDR3 is 12 amino acids long.

The rearrangement links TRBV7-2 to TRBJ2-6; D unresolved. This CDR3 has 15 residues. Germline lookup yields CDR1 SGHTA and CDR2 FQGNSA. Trimming cost V 2 bases and J 1 base, with 6 bases left between them. DNA for the CDR3: TGTGCCAGCAGCTTACGCAGGTCTGGGGCCAACGTCCTGACTTTC. Amino acid sequence: CASSLRRSGANVLTF.

The rearrangement joins TRBV5-8 to TRBJ2-1; 9 nucleotides match TRBD2. V lost 3 bases, J lost 8 bases, and 15 bases stayed unmatched. The CDR3 has 17 amino acids. Germline loops: CDR1 SGHTS, CDR2 YDEGEE. The CDR3 region is CASSSIRPLREGDEQFF. CDR3 nucleotides: TGTGCCAGCAGCTCGATACGGCCTCTGCGGGAGGGGGATGAGCAGTTCTTC.

The gene calls are TRBV7-6 and TRBJ1-3; tentative D call: TRBD1 (5 bases). This CDR3 has 14 amino acids. V was shortened by 3 bases and J by 3 bases, with 9 bases between the two germline ends. The germline gives CDR1 SGHVS, CDR2 FNYEAQ. CDR3 region: CASSFRVSGNTIYF. CDR3 DNA: TGTGCCAGCAGCTTCAGGGTAAGTGGAAACACCATATATTTT.

The gene calls are TRBV7-9 and TRBJ2-5, with D possibly called TRBD1 or TRBD2 (5 bases each). The CDR3 length is 13 residues. Germline CDR1 and CDR2: SEHNR and FQNEAQ (reference sequence). The germline V and J ends were trimmed by 4 bases and 5 bases, with 11 bases remaining between them. The CDR3 sequence is CASSSLWGETQYF. The CDR3 nucleotides read TGTGCCAGCAGCTCCCTTTGGGGGGAGACCCAGTACTTC.